The entry below describes one T cell receptor (beta chain). Antigen: not known. Primers for the PCR totalled 60 Vbeta and 13 Jbeta. The table came from immunoSEQ multiplex PCR; TCRdb's copy has only in-frame clones and leaves some out. This sample has over 150,000 clones; 70% to 85% occur once, and the top ten carry around 1.5%. This CDR3 is 16 amino acids long. CDR1 LGHNA and CDR2 YNFKEQ come from the germline V gene. V lost 0 bases, J lost 2 bases, and 11 bases lay in between. The data derive from a study of cytomegalovirus exposure and HLA in healthy donors. Study in general: Sequencing of about 200 million T cells in an earlier analysis found 95 million to 120 million unique TCR beta sequences.

The study's findings and limits: The majority of TCR sequences were rare, yet some public TCRs appeared in many donors. A later analysis showed TCR association rates differing by HLA locus, peaking at DRB1 and lowest at HLA-C.

Sequenced sample: PBMCs. The V gene is TRBV4-2, the J gene TRBJ2-1, with D perhaps TRBD2 (6 bases). This clonotype originated in a woman aged 25 to 39 in good health and CMV-seropositive. As DNA, the CDR3 is TGTGCCAGCAGCCAAGAACGGGGGTCCCCCTACAATGAGCAGTTCTTC. As protein: CASSQERGSPYNEQFF.